These T cell receptor beta chains were read from a single sample in a study of T cells after posttransplantation cyclophosphamide. Only in-frame clones appear in the TCRdb table, and some are missing; sequencing was by immunoSEQ multiplex PCR. The sample presents thousands of clones, none singletons. This sample comprised PBMCs, obtained after allogeneic stem cell transplant with posttransplant cyclophosphamide. The receptors shown here come from a female patient aged 50 to 60 who received an allogeneic stem cell transplant from an unrelated donor, was CMV-positive, and had acute GVHD only. The graft donor may account for some of the T cells. CDR3s include the opening cysteine and the closing phenylalanine or tryptophan. A D gene is named only where the DNA matches it firmly. Size is stated as once, few, many, or a class for an expanded clone.

j_gene	d_gene	v_gene	abundance	CDR3nt	CDR3aa
TRBJ1-4	TRBD1	TRBV27	many	TGTGCCAGCAGCCTACAGGGGGGAAATGAAAAACTGTTTTTT	CASSLQGGNEKLFF
TRBJ2-5	.	TRBV15	many	TGTGCCACCAGCAGAGATCTGGGGGGTCGGGAGACCCAGTACTTC	CATSRDLGGRETQYF
TRBJ2-1	TRBD2	TRBV11-3	many	TGTGCCAGCAGCTTAGGGACTAGGAATGAGCAGTTCTTC	CASSLGTRNEQFF
TRBJ2-1	TRBD2	TRBV9	many	TGTGCCAGCAGCCCCCTCGCGGGAGCGGGAGTTGAGCAGTTCTTC	CASSPLAGAGVEQFF
TRBJ2-3	TRBD2	TRBV19	many	TGTGCCAGTAGTTTCACTAGCGTCCGACCCGATACGCAGTATTTT	CASSFTSVRPDTQYF
TRBJ2-1	TRBD2	TRBV9	few	TGTGCCAGCAGCGTAGCCGGGACTAGTATGGCCAATGAGCAGTTCTTC	CASSVAGTSMANEQFF
TRBJ2-7	.	TRBV7-8	few	TGTGCCAGCAGCCGCACCGTGAGGGGGAGTCCCTACGAGCAGTACTTC	CASSRTVRGSPYEQYF
TRBJ2-7	TRBD2	TRBV6-5	many	TGTGCCAGCAGTTACTCCGTAGCGGGAGTTTACGAGCAGTACTTC	CASSYSVAGVYEQYF
TRBJ2-7	TRBD2	TRBV7-9	many	TGTGCCAGCAGCTTAGGGACTAGACCGAGAGGGTACGAGCAGTACTTC	CASSLGTRPRGYEQYF
TRBJ1-5	TRBD1	TRBV28	large	TGTGCCAGCAAATCGGGACAGAATAGCAATCAGCCCCAGCATTTT	CASKSGQNSNQPQHF
TRBJ1-1	.	TRBV7-3	many	TGTGCCAGCAGCTCCGAGGGGGGGACGGTCACTGAAGCTTTCTTT	CASSSEGGTVTEAFF
TRBJ1-1	.	TRBV4-1	medium-sized	TGCGCCAGCAGCCCCCAGATAGGGGACACTGAAGCTTTCTTT	CASSPQIGDTEAFF
TRBJ2-1	TRBD2	TRBV19	many	TGTGCCAGTAGTATAGAGGCGGGAGGAAGATACAATGAGCAGTTCTTC	CASSIEAGGRYNEQFF
TRBJ2-3	.	TRBV4-3	many	TGCGCCAGCAGCCAAGGGTCAGGGGCTCCCCCAGATACGCAGTATTTT	CASSQGSGAPPDTQYF
TRBJ2-1	TRBD2	TRBV4-1	medium-sized	TGCGCCAGCAGCCAAGAGGCCATCCCCGGGACTAGCGGGATTGGCAATGAGCAGTTCTTC	CASSQEAIPGTSGIGNEQFF
TRBJ1-4	TRBD1	TRBV19	medium-sized	TGTGCCAGTAGTGCACGGGGGACAGGAAATGAAAAACTGTTTTTT	CASSARGTGNEKLFF
TRBJ1-6	TRBD1	TRBV5-4	few	TGTGCCAGCAGCTTGGCGGGGACAGGGGCCTATAATTCACCCCTCCACTTT	CASSLAGTGAYNSPLHF
TRBJ2-7	.	TRBV7-9	many	TGTGCCAGCACCGCAGGGAAGGTTTCCTACGAGCAGTACTTC	CASTAGKVSYEQYF